Listed here are 10 T cell receptor beta chains from one sample, sequenced in a study of cytomegalovirus exposure and HLA in healthy donors. Researchers ran the PCR with 60 Vbeta and 13 Jbeta primers. This table comes from immunoSEQ multiplex PCR, and its TCRdb copy is limited to in-frame clones, with some not included. The table includes some 140,000 clones, about four fifths detected once. Sequenced material: PBMCs. Receptors were obtained from a male donor in good health and CMV-seropositive.

The chain is built from TRBV7-9 and TRBJ2-7; D is possibly TRBD1 (6 bases). The V and J ends lost 1 base and 6 bases respectively, with 13 bases between them. The CDR3 extends over 14 amino acids. Germline V gene lookup returns CDR1 SEHNR and CDR2 FQNEAQ (reference sequence). This CDR3 reads CASSLDIGGREQYF. As DNA, the CDR3 is TGTGCCAGCAGCTTAGATATTGGGGGCCGCGAGCAGTACTTC.

The chain joins TRBV27 to TRBJ1-1; D gene unclear. The V end was cut by 6 bases, the J end by 1 base, with 6 bases between. The CDR3 spans 12 residues. Germline V gives CDR1 MNHEY, CDR2 SMNVEV (reference sequence). CDR3 sequence: CASRTGNTEAFF. The CDR3 nucleotides read TGTGCCAGCAGGACGGGGAACACTGAAGCTTTCTTT.

The V call is TRBV7-9, the J call TRBJ1-5, with 9 positions matching TRBD1. After removal of 4 bases from V and 5 bases from J, the junction contained 6 bases not matched to a gene. Germline assignment: CDR1 SEHNR and CDR2 FQNEAQ (reference sequence). The CDR3 extends over 15 amino acids. CDR3 in DNA: TGTGCCAGCAGCTGGACAGGGGAACGGGATCAGCCCCAGCATTTT. Its translation: CASSWTGERDQPQHF.

The chain recombines TRBV6-5 with TRBJ2-7, with D possibly TRBD2 on 5 matching bases. The CDR3 consists of 12 residues. From germline, CDR1 is MNHEY and CDR2 SVGAGI. V was clipped by 8 bases and J by 1 base, with 9 bases between them. The chain's CDR3 is CASGSGSYEQYF. The CDR3 region has the DNA TGTGCCAGCGGGAGCGGTTCCTACGAGCAGTACTTC.

The chain uses TRBV5-1 and TRBJ2-5; TRBD2 matches 14 bases. The end of the DNA is better explained by TRBJ2-7, so the J call may be wrong. The V gene's germline CDR1 is SGHRS and CDR2 YFSETQ. This CDR3 is 16 amino acids long. Here the CDR3 DNA reads TGCGCCGGTAAGCGACTAGCGGGAGGGAGCTCCTACGAGCAGTACTTC. Translation gives CAGKRLAGGSSYEQYF.

The chain has TRBV5-1 and TRBJ2-5; 9 nucleotides agree with TRBD2. The last part of the DNA fits TRBJ2-7 better; the J call may be wrong. This CDR3 has 17 residues. The germline V gene has CDR1 SGHRS and CDR2 YFSETQ. CDR3 protein: CASADGGREGLRGEQYF. In DNA, the CDR3 is TGCGCCAGCGCCGACGGGGGGCGGGAGGGCCTTCGCGGCGAGCAGTACTTC.

This sequence joins TRBV9 and TRBJ2-7; D might be TRBD1 (6 bases). From germline, CDR1 is SGDLS and CDR2 YYNGEE. V lost 2 bases, J lost 3 bases, and 18 bases lay in between. The CDR3 runs to 16 residues. The DNA for the CDR3 is TGTGCCAGCAGCGTGGGCCCAGGGGAAAGTAGCTACGAGCAGTACTTC. Translated, it gives CASSVGPGESSYEQYF.

This clone has ten or more counts. The chain uses TRBV28 and TRBJ2-3; TRBD1 matches 9 bases. Germline V gene data show CDR1 as MDHEN and CDR2 as SYDVKM. With 4 bases clipped from V and 2 bases from J, the junction kept 10 bases outside the gene matches. This CDR3 has 17 residues. The DNA for the CDR3 is TGTGCCAGCAGTTATGGGGACAGGGAAGTGGACACAGATACGCAGTATTTT. Translating it yields CASSYGDREVDTDTQYF.

This chain joins TRBV28 and TRBJ2-7; 8 nucleotides match TRBD2. V shed 0 bases, J shed 4 bases, and the junction held 5 bases outside the gene matches. Germline CDR1 reads MDHEN; CDR2 reads SYDVKM. CDR3 length: 15 amino acids. The CDR3, as DNA: TGTGCCAGCAGTTTATGGGAAGCGGGAGAATACGAGCAGTACTTC. Translated: CASSLWEAGEYEQYF.

Worth noting for this clone: Other DNA variants within this sample encode the same CDR3. The genes are TRBV27 and TRBJ2-7; D not resolved. V lost 0 bases and J 7 bases, leaving 7 bases between the germline ends. Looked up from germline, CDR1 is MNHEY and CDR2 is SMNVEV (reference sequence). The CDR3 is 12 residues long. The DNA of the CDR3 is TGTGCCAGCAGTTTATCAGCCGGGGAGCAGTACTTC. Translating gives CASSLSAGEQYF.